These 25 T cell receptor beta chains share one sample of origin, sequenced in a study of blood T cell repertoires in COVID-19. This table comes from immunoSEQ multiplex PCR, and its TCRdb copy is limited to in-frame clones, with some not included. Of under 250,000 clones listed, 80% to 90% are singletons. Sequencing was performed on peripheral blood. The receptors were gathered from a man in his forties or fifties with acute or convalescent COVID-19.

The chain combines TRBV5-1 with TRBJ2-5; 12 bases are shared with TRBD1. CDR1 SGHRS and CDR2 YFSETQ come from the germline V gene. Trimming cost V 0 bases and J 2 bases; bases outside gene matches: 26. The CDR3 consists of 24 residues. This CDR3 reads CASSLAPSMGAGDRGPVTQETQYF. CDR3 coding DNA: TGCGCCAGCAGCTTGGCTCCTTCGATGGGGGCCGGGGACAGGGGGCCGGTGACACAAGAGACCCAGTACTTC.

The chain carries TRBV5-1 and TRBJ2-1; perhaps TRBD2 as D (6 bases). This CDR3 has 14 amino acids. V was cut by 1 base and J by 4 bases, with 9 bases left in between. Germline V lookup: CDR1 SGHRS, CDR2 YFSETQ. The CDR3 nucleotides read TGCGCCAGCAGCTTGCGCGGGACGTACAATGAGCAGTTCTTC. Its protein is CASSLRGTYNEQFF.

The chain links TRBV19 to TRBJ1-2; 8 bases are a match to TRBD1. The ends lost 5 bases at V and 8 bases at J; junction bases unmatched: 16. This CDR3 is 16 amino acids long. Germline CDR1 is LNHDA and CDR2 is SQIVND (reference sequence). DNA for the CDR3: TGTGCCAGTAGTCCCCCTACCCGGGACAGGAGATTCGGCTACACCTTC. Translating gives CASSPPTRDRRFGYTF.

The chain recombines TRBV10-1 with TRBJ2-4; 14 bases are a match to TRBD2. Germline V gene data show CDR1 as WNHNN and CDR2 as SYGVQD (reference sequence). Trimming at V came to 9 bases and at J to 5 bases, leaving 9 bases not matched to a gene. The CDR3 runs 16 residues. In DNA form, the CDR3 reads TGCGCCAGGGGACGGACTAGCGGGAGGTCTGAAAACATTCAGTACTTC. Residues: CARGRTSGRSENIQYF.

CDR3 coding DNA: TGTGCCAGCAGCCACTCCATTGAGGCGAACACTGAAGCTTTCTTT. Translating gives CASSHSIEANTEAFF. J is TRBJ1-1 and V is TRBV16; D call uncertain. Germline CDR1 is KGHSY and CDR2 is FQNENV. The CDR3 sequence is 15 residues long. Trimming pared 3 bases from V and 1 base from J, leaving 12 bases between.

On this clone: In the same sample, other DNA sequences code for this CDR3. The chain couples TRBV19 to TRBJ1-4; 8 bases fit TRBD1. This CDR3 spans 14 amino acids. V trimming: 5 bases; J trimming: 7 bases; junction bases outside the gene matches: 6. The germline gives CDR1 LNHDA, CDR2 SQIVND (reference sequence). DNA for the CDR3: TGTGCCAGTAGTCCCGGACAGGGCGGTGAAAAACTGTTTTTT. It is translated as CASSPGQGGEKLFF.

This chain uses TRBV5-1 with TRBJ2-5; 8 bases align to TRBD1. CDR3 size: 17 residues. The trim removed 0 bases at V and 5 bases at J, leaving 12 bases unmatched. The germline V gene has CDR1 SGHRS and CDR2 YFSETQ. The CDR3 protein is CASSLEVGGTGGETQYF. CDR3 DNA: TGCGCCAGCAGCTTGGAGGTTGGCGGGACAGGAGGGGAGACCCAGTACTTC.

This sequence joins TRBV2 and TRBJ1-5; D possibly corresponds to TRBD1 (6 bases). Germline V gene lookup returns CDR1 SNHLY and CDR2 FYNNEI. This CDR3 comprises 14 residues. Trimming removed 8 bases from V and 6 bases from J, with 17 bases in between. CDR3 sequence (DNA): TGTGCCAGCTCACTCCGGAAAGGGGGTCAGCCCCAGCATTTT. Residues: CASSLRKGGQPQHF.

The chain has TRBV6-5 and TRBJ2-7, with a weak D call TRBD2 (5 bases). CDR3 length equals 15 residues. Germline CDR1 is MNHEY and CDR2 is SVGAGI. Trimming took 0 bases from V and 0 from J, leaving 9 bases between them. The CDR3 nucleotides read TGTGCCAGCAGTTACTCAGGAACTAGCTCCTACGAGCAGTACTTC. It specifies CASSYSGTSSYEQYF.

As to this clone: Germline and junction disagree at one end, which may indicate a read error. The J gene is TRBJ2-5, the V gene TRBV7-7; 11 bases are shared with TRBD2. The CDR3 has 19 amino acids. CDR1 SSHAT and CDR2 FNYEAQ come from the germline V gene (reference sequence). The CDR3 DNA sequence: TGTGCTAGCAGCCTATATGAGTCTAGCGGGGGGCCGAGCCAAGAGACCCAGTACTTC. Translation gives CASSLYESSGGPSQETQYF.

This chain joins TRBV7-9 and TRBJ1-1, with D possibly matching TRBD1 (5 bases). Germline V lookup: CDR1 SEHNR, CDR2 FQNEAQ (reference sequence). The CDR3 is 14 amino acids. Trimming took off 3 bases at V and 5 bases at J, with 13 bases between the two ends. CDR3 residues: CASSLEGPPTEAFF. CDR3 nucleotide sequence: TGTGCCAGCAGCTTGGAGGGACCTCCGACTGAAGCTTTCTTT.

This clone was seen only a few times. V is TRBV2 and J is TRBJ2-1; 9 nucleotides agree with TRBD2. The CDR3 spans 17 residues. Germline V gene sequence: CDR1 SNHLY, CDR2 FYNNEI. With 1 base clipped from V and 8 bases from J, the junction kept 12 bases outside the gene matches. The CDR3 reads CASSEDGGREGLDEQFF. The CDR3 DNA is TGTGCCAGCAGTGAAGACGGTGGGCGGGAGGGCCTCGATGAGCAGTTCTTC.

The CDR3 DNA reads TGTGCCTGGAACTACAGGGGCGCCGCGGCTTTCTTT. Amino acid sequence: CAWNYRGAAAFF. The chain couples TRBV30 to TRBJ1-1, with TRBD1 matching 7 bases. The trim removed 4 bases at V and 11 bases at J, leaving 10 bases unmatched. Germline assignment: CDR1 GTSNPN and CDR2 SVGIG (reference sequence). The CDR3 runs 12 residues.

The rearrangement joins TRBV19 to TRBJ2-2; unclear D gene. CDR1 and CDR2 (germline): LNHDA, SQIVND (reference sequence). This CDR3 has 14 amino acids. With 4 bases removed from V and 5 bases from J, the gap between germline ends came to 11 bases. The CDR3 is CASSTDSYTGELFF. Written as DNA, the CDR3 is TGTGCCAGTAGTACAGACTCTTATACCGGGGAGCTGTTTTTT. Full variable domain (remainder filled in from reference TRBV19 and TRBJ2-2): DGGITQSPKYLFRKEGQNVTLSCEQNLNHDAMYWYRQDPGQGLRLIYYSQIVNDFQKGDIAEGYSVSREKKESFPLTVTSAQKNPTAFYLCASSTDSYTGELFFGEGSRLTVL.

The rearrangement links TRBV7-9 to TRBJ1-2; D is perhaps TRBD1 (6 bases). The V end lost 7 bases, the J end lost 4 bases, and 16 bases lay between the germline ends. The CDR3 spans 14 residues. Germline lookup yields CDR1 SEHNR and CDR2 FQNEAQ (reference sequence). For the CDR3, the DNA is TGTGCCAGCACCCAACAGGGAGAGGCCTATGGCTACACCTTC. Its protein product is CASTQQGEAYGYTF.

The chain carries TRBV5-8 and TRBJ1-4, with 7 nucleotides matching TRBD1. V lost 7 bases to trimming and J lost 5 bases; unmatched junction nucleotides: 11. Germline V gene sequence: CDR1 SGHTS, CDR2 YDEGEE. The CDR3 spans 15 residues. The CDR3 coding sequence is TGTGCCAGCCCCAGTGGGGGACAGATAAATGAAAAACTGTTTTTT. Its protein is CASPSGGQINEKLFF.

The CDR3 nucleotides read TGTGCCAGCAGCCCCCCCAGCCGGGGGAACAATGAGCAGTTCTTC. It yields the protein CASSPPSRGNNEQFF. The chain employs TRBV11-3 and TRBJ2-1, with D perhaps TRBD2 (6 bases). Germline V gene data show CDR1 as SGHNT and CDR2 as YENEEA. V was pared by 5 bases and J by 5 bases, with 16 bases between. This CDR3 is 15 amino acids long.

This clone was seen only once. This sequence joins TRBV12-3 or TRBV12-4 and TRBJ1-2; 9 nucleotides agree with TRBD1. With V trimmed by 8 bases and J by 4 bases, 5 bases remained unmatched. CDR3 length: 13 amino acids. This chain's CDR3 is CASHRGPVYGYTF. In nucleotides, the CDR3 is TGTGCCAGCCACAGGGGGCCAGTCTATGGCTACACCTTC.

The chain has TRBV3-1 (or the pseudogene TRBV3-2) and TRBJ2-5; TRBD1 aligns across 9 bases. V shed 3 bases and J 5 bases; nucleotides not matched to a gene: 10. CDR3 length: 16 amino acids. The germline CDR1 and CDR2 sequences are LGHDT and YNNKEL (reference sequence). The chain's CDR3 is CASSQPDRGWSETQYF. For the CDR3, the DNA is TGTGCCAGCAGCCAGCCCGACAGGGGGTGGTCGGAGACCCAGTACTTC.

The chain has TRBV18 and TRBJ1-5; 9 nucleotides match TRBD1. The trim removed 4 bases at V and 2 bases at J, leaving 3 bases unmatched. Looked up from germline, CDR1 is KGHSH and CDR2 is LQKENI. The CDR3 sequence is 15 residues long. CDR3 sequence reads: CASSRDRVGNQPQHF. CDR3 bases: TGTGCCAGCTCACGGGACAGGGTAGGCAATCAGCCCCAGCATTTT.

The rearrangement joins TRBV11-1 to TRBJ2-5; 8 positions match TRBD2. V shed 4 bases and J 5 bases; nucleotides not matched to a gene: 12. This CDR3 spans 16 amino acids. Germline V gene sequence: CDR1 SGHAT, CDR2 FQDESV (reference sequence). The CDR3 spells CASSSPLAGMGETQYF. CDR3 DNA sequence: TGTGCCAGCAGCTCACCTTTAGCGGGGATGGGTGAGACCCAGTACTTC.

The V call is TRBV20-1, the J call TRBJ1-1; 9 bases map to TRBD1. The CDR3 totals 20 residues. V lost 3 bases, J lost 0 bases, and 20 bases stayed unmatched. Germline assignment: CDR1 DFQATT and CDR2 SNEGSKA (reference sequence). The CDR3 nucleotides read TGCAGTGCTAGTGGGGACAGGGAGGTAGACGCCCTGTTCATGAACACTGAAGCTTTCTTT. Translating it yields CSASGDREVDALFMNTEAFF.

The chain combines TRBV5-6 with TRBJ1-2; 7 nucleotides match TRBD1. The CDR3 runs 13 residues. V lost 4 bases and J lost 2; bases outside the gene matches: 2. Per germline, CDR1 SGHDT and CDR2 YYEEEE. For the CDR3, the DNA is TGTGCCAGCAGCCGGGGACAGAACTATGGCTACACCTTC. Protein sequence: CASSRGQNYGYTF. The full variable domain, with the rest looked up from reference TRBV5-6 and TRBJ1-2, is DAGVTQSPTHLIKTRGQQVTLRCSPKSGHDTVSWYQQALGQGPQFIFQYYEEEERQRGNFPDRFSGHQFPNYSSELNVNALLLGDSALYLCASSRGQNYGYTFGSGTRLTVV.

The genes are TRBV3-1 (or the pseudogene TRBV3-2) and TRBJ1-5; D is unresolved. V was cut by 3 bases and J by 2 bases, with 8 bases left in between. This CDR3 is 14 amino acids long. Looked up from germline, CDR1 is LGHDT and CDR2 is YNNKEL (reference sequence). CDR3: CASSHSGGNQPQHF. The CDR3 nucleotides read TGTGCCAGCAGCCACAGCGGGGGCAATCAGCCCCAGCATTTT.

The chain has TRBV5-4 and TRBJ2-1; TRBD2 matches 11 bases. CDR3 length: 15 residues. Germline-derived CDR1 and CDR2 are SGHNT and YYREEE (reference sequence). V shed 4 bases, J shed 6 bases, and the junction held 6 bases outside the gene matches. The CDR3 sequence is CASSTRTSGPNEQFF. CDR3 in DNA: TGTGCCAGCAGCACCAGGACTAGCGGGCCCAATGAGCAGTTCTTC.